This is a list of T cell receptor beta chains from one sample in a study of blood T cell repertoires in COVID-19. Sequencing was performed with immunoSEQ multiplex PCR; in TCRdb, only in-frame clones are kept and a portion is missing. Altogether 50,000 to 70,000 clones are present, approximately 84% being singletons, with the ten largest covering approximately 15%. Sequencing was carried out using peripheral blood. These receptors all stem from a man between 65 and 85 years old with active COVID-19. The conserved cysteine and the conserved F or W are not part of the CDR3 here. Each record gives: clone size, V gene, CDR3 protein. Clone sizes are given selectively: once, few, many, or a class where the clone is expanded.

. | TRBV30 | ALGHSNEKLF
once | TRBV7-2 | ASSRGTDTQY
. | TRBV19 | ATEAGQGYQPQH
many | TRBV6-2/TRBV6-3 | ASSYFETRNTEAF
. | TRBV24-1 | ATMAGNNEQF
few | TRBV5-4 | ASSSSRVGGYT
once | TRBV7-2 | ASSLVQGGNEQY
. | TRBV20-1 | SASLENIQY
few | TRBV7-6 | ASSLRTSGTTGELF
. | TRBV15 | ATSSRQGNEQF
. | TRBV3-1/TRBV3-2 | ASSLGQGGGYT
once | TRBV19 | ASSIEAGGRDTQY
. | TRBV13 | ASSAGWERYNEQF
. | TRBV28 | ASSAPAGSNQPQH
. | TRBV19 | ASSIGGFSPLYEQY
. | TRBV27 | ASSFGEASGRAVQY
. | TRBV5-4 | ASSWQGRQTGELF
. | TRBV29-1 | SAIIESSYEQY
. | TRBV2 | ASKGDGEKLF
. | TRBV7-2 | ASSLVGGAYEQY
. | TRBV4-2 | ASSQGTSGQETQY
. | TRBV30 | AWSVARGELF
once | TRBV2 | ASRIQGYEQY
many | TRBV7-3 | ASSLMGGPGELF
. | TRBV5-5 | ASSLGAGAPGEQY
few | TRBV19 | ASSIGPSGANVLT
. | TRBV5-6 | ASSVTSGGQETQY
. | TRBV28 | ASGTGTGGSEAF
. | TRBV7-8 | ASSLPGQGRYNEQF
. | TRBV5-1 | ASSSGQWSGATDTQY
. | TRBV19 | ASSGGLGNEQF
. | TRBV28 | ASSFMDFRKGEQY
. | TRBV6-6 | ASSLKRRTGKYEQY
. | TRBV7-2 | ASSFSGSGETQY
few | TRBV4-2 | ASSQDRGLAGGRPGELF
. | TRBV11-2 | ASSLGLTSGTYYNEQF
. | TRBV10-2 | ASSEGQGANQPQH
. | TRBV24-1 | ATRQGAADTQY
. | TRBV5-1 | ASSLSGNTGELF
. | TRBV5-1 | ASSAQAAEQY
. | TRBV5-1 | ASSPPGLSNTGELF
. | TRBV7-9 | ASSLAGVYEQY
once | TRBV7-3 | ASSLSLAENEQF
. | TRBV18 | ASSPYASGSGANVLT
. | TRBV30 | AWGRDTSGANVLT
. | TRBV3-1/TRBV3-2 | ASSQDLSGGKETQY
. | TRBV12-3/TRBV12-4 | ASSFQGIAEAF
. | TRBV4-2 | ASSLEATRASTDTQY
few | TRBV7-8 | ASSLPPRLAGGRNEQF
. | TRBV5-1 | ASRQGLDTEAF
. | TRBV5-6 | ASSLVSGSSGNTIY
. | TRBV10-2 | ASNSALRDTHYGYT
. | TRBV10-1 | ASSEFKRDLYNEQF